This T cell receptor beta chain was profiled in a study of blood T cell repertoires in COVID-19. Participants came from around 25 US areas, aged roughly 18 to 89 years. TCRdb's copy holds only in-frame clones and misses some; the assay was immunoSEQ multiplex PCR. The data hold around 250,000 clones, with about 90% observed a single time. After removal of 3 bases from V and 3 bases from J, the junction contained 2 bases not matched to a gene. CDR1 and CDR2 from the germline V gene are KGHSH and LQKENI. The CDR3 runs 15 residues. This chain connects TRBV18 to TRBJ2-1; TRBD1 aligns across 10 bases. Sequencing was carried out using PBMCs or T cells enriched from blood (not recorded which). The receptor was isolated from a woman in her 30s with acute COVID-19. Written as DNA, the CDR3 is TGTGCCAGCTCACCGGGGACAGGGGACTACAATGAGCAGTTCTTC. It is translated as CASSPGTGDYNEQFF.